The 5 T cell receptor beta chains given below trace back to one sample, sequenced in a study of regulatory T cells in long-lasting Graves disease. TCR beta libraries were built with iRepertoire HTBI primers and Arm-PCR of CDR3 regions. TCRdb itself ran the multiplex PCR reads through MiXCR, one entry per CDR3 protein. The sample contains some 320,000 distinct CDR3 sequences, 15% to 20% of which appear only once. The sample's time point: newly diagnosed GD, antithyroid drugs for less than 3 months. Researchers made the TCR library from RNA that was extracted from PBMCs. The sample in question was peripheral blood mononuclear cells (PBMCs), obtained at new diagnosis, from a patient treated with antithyroid drugs. These receptors all stem from a female donor with Graves disease.

In its sample, this clonotype was seen once. A much bigger clone sits one base away, suggesting this may be a read error. This sequence joins TRBV11-3 and TRBJ2-3, with 8 bases lining up with TRBD1. Matching the DNA end better, TRBJ2-7 makes the J call doubtful. This CDR3 region has 16 residues. Germline-derived CDR1 and CDR2 are SGHNT and YENEEA. DNA of the CDR3: TGTGCCAGCAGCCGCTTCGGACAGGGCTCGGGGAATGAGCAGTACTTC. This encodes CASSRFGQGSGNEQYF.

This clonotype was seen many times. CDR3 region: CATSESVHEPYNEQFF. The CDR3 nucleotides are TGTGCCACCAGTGAGTCGGTACACGAACCCTACAATGAGCAGTTCTTC. The chain links TRBV24-1 to TRBJ2-1; D not resolved. Trimming removed 4 bases from V and 2 bases from J, with 14 bases in between. Germline lookup yields CDR1 KGHDR and CDR2 SFDVKD. This CDR3 contains 16 residues.

This clonotype was observed many times. The V call is TRBV11-2, the J call TRBJ2-7, with 7 nucleotides matching TRBD2. The CDR3 runs 14 residues. V shed 1 base, J shed 5 bases, and the junction held 5 bases outside the gene matches. Germline CDR1 and CDR2: SGHAT and FQNNGV. CDR3 in amino acids: CASSLVGGSHEQYF. As DNA, the CDR3 is TGTGCCAGCAGCTTAGTTGGCGGGAGCCACGAGCAGTACTTC.

V usage is TRBV27 and J usage is TRBJ2-2; no clear D. CDR1 and CDR2 from the germline V gene are MNHEY and SMNVEV (reference sequence). The CDR3 contains 14 residues. The V end lost 2 bases, the J end lost 6 bases, and 10 bases lay between the germline ends. DNA of the CDR3: TGTGCCAGCAGTTTAGGGCTAGGCGCCGGGGAGCTGTTTTTT. Its protein product is CASSLGLGAGELFF.

About this clonotype itself: A read error is possible here, since a much larger clone lies one base away. The genes are TRBV18 and TRBJ2-7, with unresolved D. The V gene's germline CDR1 is KGHSH and CDR2 LQKENI. This CDR3 is 13 amino acids long. CDR3 residues: CVSSTSSDYEQYF. The CDR3 DNA sequence: TGTGTCAGCTCAACATCCTCCGACTACGAGCAGTACTTC. Looking up the rest from reference TRBV18 and TRBJ2-7 gives the full variable domain: NAGVMQNPRHLVRRRGQEARLRCSPMKGHSHVYWYRQLPEEGLKFMVYLQKENIIDESGMPKERFSAEFPKEGPSILRIQQVVRGDSAAYFCVSSTSSDYEQYFGPGTRLTVT.